This T cell receptor beta chain was sequenced for a study of T cells in Graves' hyperthyroidism and ophthalmopathy. Study-wide findings and caveats: For ophthalmopathy, model prediction preceded onset by a median approximately 6 months. Within blood appeared most thyroid clonotypes that had expanded above 0.001.

From RNA transcripts, TCR beta CDR3 regions were amplified. With the HTBI primer set, the TCR CDR3 went through a first round of RT-PCR. Each CDR3 protein gets one entry after TCRdb re-called the multiplex PCR reads with MiXCR. The sample includes about 380,000 distinct CDR3 sequences, more than 12% of them seen just once. The germline V gene encodes CDR1 MDHEN and CDR2 SYDVKM. Unmatched junction bases numbered 8, after V lost 8 bases and J lost 2 bases. The length of the CDR3 is 16 residues. This clonotype appeared many times. What it binds is not known. The chain couples TRBV28 to TRBJ2-1, with 11 bases matching TRBD2. The sample comprised blood. This TCR derives from a woman aged 25 to 45 with Graves' ophthalmopathy. In DNA, the CDR3 is TGTGCCAGCGGATTAGCGGGGGGGCTAACCTACAATGAGCAGTTCTTC. This codes for CASGLAGGLTYNEQFF. Complete variable domain (other parts from reference TRBV28 and TRBJ2-1): DVKVTQSSRYLVKRTGEKVFLECVQDMDHENMFWYRQDPGLGLRLIYFSYDVKMKEKGDIPEGYSVSREKKERFSLILESASTNQTSMYLCASGLAGGLTYNEQFFGPGTRLTVL.